A single sample is the source of the 18 T cell receptor beta chains below, sequenced in a study of shared clonotypes between healthy human individuals. TCRdb's table, derived via immunoSEQ multiplex PCR, lists solely in-frame clones and lacks some. This table holds a few million clones, roughly 92% found once. What was sequenced was naive CD4+ T cells sorted from blood. Subset in this sample: CD45RA+ positively selected. These receptors originate from a young man in good health.

This clone appeared once. The rearrangement joins TRBV7-2 to TRBJ2-3; D gene ambiguous. The CDR3 runs to 12 residues. The germline V gene encodes CDR1 SGHTA and CDR2 FQGNSA. V lost 3 bases, J lost 7 bases, and 8 bases lay in between. This chain's CDR3 is CASSFISNTQYF. The CDR3, as DNA: TGTGCCAGCAGCTTTATAAGTAATACGCAGTATTTT.

The chain is built from TRBV5-4 and TRBJ2-7; 9 bases align to TRBD1. Germline V gene lookup returns CDR1 SGHNT and CDR2 YYREEE (reference sequence). V lost 2 bases to trimming and J lost 6 bases; unmatched junction nucleotides: 6. The CDR3 sequence is 14 residues long. The CDR3 DNA reads TGTGCCAGCAGCTTCCTACAGGGGGCTGGCGAGCAGTACTTC. Its translation is CASSFLQGAGEQYF.

The chain combines TRBV7-2 with TRBJ2-1, with 7 bases matching TRBD2. V lost 0 bases, J lost 0 bases, and 5 bases stayed unmatched. There are 17 residues in the CDR3. Germline CDR1 SGHTA, CDR2 FQGNSA. This CDR3 is CASSLATSVHSYNEQFF. The CDR3 nucleotides are TGTGCCAGCAGCTTAGCAACTAGCGTACACTCCTACAATGAGCAGTTCTTC.

The chain joins TRBV5-6 to TRBJ2-3; tentative D call: TRBD1 (6 bases). Trimming cost V 1 base and J 2 bases, with 17 bases left between them. Per the germline V gene, CDR1 is SGHDT and CDR2 is YYEEEE. The CDR3 spans 17 residues. CDR3 sequence: CASSLSFWTATTDTQYF. CDR3 bases: TGTGCCAGCAGCTTGTCCTTCTGGACAGCCACCACAGATACGCAGTATTTT.

The rearrangement joins TRBV9 to TRBJ2-3; 8 bases agree with TRBD2. The CDR3 is 17 residues long. V shed 1 base, J shed 4 bases, and the junction held 11 bases outside the gene matches. Germline CDR1 and CDR2: SGDLS and YYNGEE. Here the CDR3 DNA reads TGTGCCAGCAGCGTAAAGGTCGGGAGGGCCGGGGCAGATACGCAGTATTTT. Its protein is CASSVKVGRAGADTQYF.

V is TRBV18 and J is TRBJ1-1; perhaps TRBD1 as D (6 bases). The CDR3 runs to 14 residues. V lost 1 base to trimming and J lost 5 bases, with 11 bases between them. The germline gives CDR1 KGHSH, CDR2 LQKENI. The CDR3 nucleotides read TGTGCCAGCTCACCACTGGAAAGGGGGACTGAAGCTTTCTTT. The encoded protein is CASSPLERGTEAFF. The full variable domain, with the rest looked up from reference TRBV18 and TRBJ1-1, is NAGVMQNPRHLVRRRGQEARLRCSPMKGHSHVYWYRQLPEEGLKFMVYLQKENIIDESGMPKERFSAEFPKEGPSILRIQQVVRGDSAAYFCASSPLERGTEAFFGQGTRLTVV.

J is TRBJ1-4 and V is TRBV7-2; 8 positions match TRBD1. V lost 5 bases to trimming and J lost 8 bases; unmatched junction nucleotides: 13. The CDR3 runs 16 residues. Germline V CDR1 and CDR2: SGHTA, FQGNSA. CDR3 bases: TGTGCCAGCAGCCCAGGATGGGTCAGGGGGCAAGAAAAACTGTTTTTT. As protein: CASSPGWVRGQEKLFF.

This clone was detected only a few times. The chain employs TRBV4-3 and TRBJ2-2; the match to TRBD2 covers 10 bases. The CDR3 covers 16 residues. The germline CDR1 and CDR2 sequences are LGHNA and YSLEER. The trim removed 3 bases at V and 4 bases at J, leaving 5 bases unmatched. CDR3 region: CASSQDRLAGTGELFF. The DNA of the CDR3 is TGCGCCAGCAGCCAGGACCGACTAGCGGGCACCGGGGAGCTGTTTTTT.

This rearrangement joins TRBV5-6 to TRBJ2-2, with a weak D call TRBD1 (6 bases). Deletions cut 4 bases from V and 5 bases from J, with 12 bases between. The germline V gene has CDR1 SGHDT and CDR2 YYEEEE. The CDR3 spans 14 residues. The CDR3, as DNA: TGTGCCAGCAGCAAGGACAGTGCGACCGGGGAGCTGTTTTTT. It specifies CASSKDSATGELFF. Full variable domain (rest looked up from reference TRBV5-6 and TRBJ2-2): DAGVTQSPTHLIKTRGQQVTLRCSPKSGHDTVSWYQQALGQGPQFIFQYYEEEERQRGNFPDRFSGHQFPNYSSELNVNALLLGDSALYLCASSKDSATGELFFGEGSRLTVL.

This clone was counted once. Within the sample, other DNA sequences also encode this same CDR3. The rearrangement uses TRBV10-3 and TRBJ1-5; D remains unclear. Germline-derived CDR1 and CDR2 are ENHRY and SYGVKD. This CDR3 comprises 12 residues. V was clipped by 3 bases and J by 6 bases, with 6 bases between them. The CDR3 DNA reads TGTGCCATCAGTGATGGGAGTCAGCCCCAGCATTTT. Translation: CAISDGSQPQHF.

J is TRBJ2-1 and V is TRBV5-4; 7 positions match TRBD1. Germline lookup yields CDR1 SGHNT and CDR2 YYREEE (reference sequence). This CDR3 is built from 16 residues. J gave up 0 bases and V 4 bases, and 7 bases lay outside the gene matches. The CDR3 here is CASSMGTAISYNEQFF. In DNA form, the CDR3 reads TGTGCCAGCAGCATGGGGACAGCAATCTCCTACAATGAGCAGTTCTTC.

In nucleotides, the CDR3 is TGTGCTAGTGGTTTGGTACCAATCCAGGGGGCCGGGGGCTACACCTTC. Translation: CASGLVPIQGAGGYTF. The chain recombines TRBV12-5 with TRBJ1-2, with 8 nucleotides matching TRBD1. Per the germline V gene, CDR1 is LGHNT and CDR2 is FRNRAP. With V trimmed by 0 bases and J by 8 bases, 11 bases remained unmatched. This CDR3 has 16 residues.

This sequence joins TRBV7-9 and TRBJ2-7, with 8 bases fitting TRBD1. Germline V gene sequence: CDR1 SEHNR, CDR2 FQNEAQ (reference sequence). This CDR3 has 14 amino acids. J lost 6 bases, V lost 2 bases, and 6 bases had no gene match. The CDR3 sequence is CASSLLQGASEQYF. The CDR3 nucleotides are TGTGCCAGCAGCTTACTCCAGGGGGCATCCGAGCAGTACTTC.

The table lists this clone with a few counts. This specimen includes other DNA sequences encoding the same CDR3. The V and J genes are TRBV10-3 and TRBJ2-7; no clear D. Germline CDR1 is ENHRY and CDR2 is SYGVKD. This CDR3 has 11 residues. V lost 6 bases, J lost 1 base, and 4 bases lay in between. CDR3 protein: CAISSSYEQYF. The CDR3, as DNA: TGTGCCATCAGCTCTTCCTACGAGCAGTACTTC.

The gene calls are TRBV6-6 and TRBJ1-1, with 7 nucleotides matching TRBD1. The length of the CDR3 is 13 residues. V dropped 6 bases and J dropped 5; count of bases not matched to a gene: 6. Germline V gives CDR1 MNHNY, CDR2 SVGAGI (reference sequence). The CDR3 DNA follows: TGTGCCAGCAGGCAGACAGGGTTGACTGAAGCTTTCTTT. Encoded protein: CASRQTGLTEAFF.

V usage is TRBV15 and J usage is TRBJ1-4; 9 bases are shared with TRBD1. This CDR3 region has 15 residues. J gave up 1 base and V 6 bases, and 3 bases lay outside the gene matches. Germline-derived CDR1 and CDR2 are LNHNV and YYDKDF (reference sequence). Written as DNA, the CDR3 is TGTGCCACCAGAAGACAGGGGGGAACTAATGAAAAACTGTTTTTT. Translating it yields CATRRQGGTNEKLFF. The whole variable domain, filled in from reference TRBV15 and TRBJ1-4, reads DAMVIQNPRYQVTQFGKPVTLSCSQTLNHNVMYWYQQKSSQAPKLLFHYYDKDFNNEADTPDNFQSRRPNTSFCFLDIRSPGLGDTAMYLCATRRQGGTNEKLFFGSGTQLSVL.

The chain links TRBV5-1 to TRBJ2-5; D may be TRBD2 (5 bases). Germline V gives CDR1 SGHRS, CDR2 YFSETQ. Trimming stripped 0 bases from V and 1 base from J, with 16 bases between. This CDR3 has 17 residues. CDR3: CASSLAGEQTTQETQYF. The CDR3 DNA is TGCGCCAGCAGCTTGGCCGGGGAGCAGACCACCCAAGAGACCCAGTACTTC. The variable domain in full, completed from reference TRBV5-1 and TRBJ2-5, reads KAGVTQTPRYLIKTRGQQVTLSCSPISGHRSVSWYQQTPGQGLQFLFEYFSETQRNKGNFPGRFSGRQFSNSRSEMNVSTLELGDSALYLCASSLAGEQTTQETQYFGPGTRLLVL.

In regard to this clone: Other DNA sequences from this sample encode an identical CDR3 as well. V is TRBV5-1 and J is TRBJ1-1; D may be TRBD1 (5 bases). CDR1 is SGHRS, CDR2 YFSETQ, per germline. Trimming pared 0 bases from V and 4 bases from J, leaving 10 bases between. The CDR3 is 14 amino acids. CDR3 protein: CASSLAPGGTEAFF. In nucleotides, the CDR3 is TGCGCCAGCAGCTTGGCACCGGGGGGCACTGAAGCTTTCTTT.